This TCR beta chain was recorded in a study of cytomegalovirus exposure and HLA in healthy donors. Study results and limitations: For presence/absence analyses, sequencing depth was assumed to be roughly uniform across donors. What a later analysis showed was that several of the most significant clusters appeared linked to common viral pathogens.

With 2 bases removed from V and 3 bases from J, the gap between germline ends came to 11 bases. This CDR3 has 14 residues. The germline V gene has CDR1 SGHRS and CDR2 YFSETQ. PCR was performed using 60 Vbeta and 13 Jbeta primers. Only in-frame clones appear in the TCRdb table, and some are missing; sequencing was by immunoSEQ multiplex PCR. Among about 170,000 clones, around 76% were seen once, and the ten largest hold approximately 2%. As concerns this clone: Its target is not known.

Specimen: PBMCs. The TCR was taken from a female donor in good health and CMV-seronegative. The rearrangement uses TRBV5-1 and TRBJ1-1; D unclear. CDR3 protein: CASSFEGYDTEAFF. The CDR3 DNA reads TGCGCCAGCAGCTTCGAGGGTTATGACACTGAAGCTTTCTTT.